Listed below are T cell receptor beta chains from one sample, sequenced in a study of shared clonotypes between healthy human individuals. TCRdb's copy holds only in-frame clones and misses some; the assay was immunoSEQ multiplex PCR. The sample contains approximately 600,000 clones, around 95% of which appear only once. Sequencing input: naive CD8+ T cells sorted from blood. These receptors were taken from a woman aged 25 to 39 in good health. The CDR3 runs from the conserved cysteine through the conserved F or W. Fields, in order: D gene, V gene, J gene, clone size, CDR3 DNA, CDR3 protein. The D gene is left open where the match is weak. Clone size appears in some rows only: once, few, many, or a class for an expanded clone.

TRBD2,TRBV28,TRBJ2-7,NA,TGTGCCAGCAGTTTAATGGGACTACGCTACGAGCAGTACTTC,CASSLMGLRYEQYF
NA,TRBV19,TRBJ1-3,NA,TGTGCCAGTAGTACAAGCTTCTCTGGAAACACCATATATTTT,CASSTSFSGNTIYF
NA,TRBV27,TRBJ2-5,once,TGTGCCAGCAGTCCACGCCCGGGTCAAGAGACCCAGTACTTC,CASSPRPGQETQYF
TRBD1,TRBV7-9,TRBJ1-4,NA,TGTGCCAGCAGCGTAGGGGGCAGGGTTGAAAAACTGTTTTTT,CASSVGGRVEKLFF
NA,TRBV7-2,TRBJ2-7,NA,TGTGCCAGCAGCCCAACCCCGGACGGGAGCTCCTACGAGCAGTACTTC,CASSPTPDGSSYEQYF
TRBD1,TRBV28,TRBJ2-7,NA,TGTGCCAGCAGTTTGGACAGGGACTACGAGCAGTACTTC,CASSLDRDYEQYF
TRBD1,TRBV5-4,TRBJ1-1,NA,TGTGCCAGCAGCTTGGGCAGGGGGTATGTGGCTGAAGCTTTCTTT,CASSLGRGYVAEAFF
TRBD2,TRBV5-6,TRBJ2-7,NA,TGTGCCAGCAGCTGGGGACTAAGCTACGAGCAGTACTTC,CASSWGLSYEQYF
TRBD2,TRBV28,TRBJ2-7,NA,TGTGCCACCCGGGGGAGCGGGAGCTACGAGCAGTACTTC,CATRGSGSYEQYF
NA,TRBV27,TRBJ1-1,NA,TGTGCCAGCAGTCTCGGCGGGACGAACACTGAAGCTTTCTTT,CASSLGGTNTEAFF
TRBD2,TRBV9,TRBJ2-7,NA,TGTGCCAGCAGCGCGCTAGCGGGAGGGATGGATGGCGAGCAGTACTTC,CASSALAGGMDGEQYF
NA,TRBV7-2,TRBJ1-2,NA,TGTGCCAGCAGCCTTGTTTTGGAGGGCTACACCTTC,CASSLVLEGYTF
TRBD2,TRBV9,TRBJ2-7,NA,TGTGCCAGCAGCGTCGGGACTAGCGGCTACGAGCAGTACTTC,CASSVGTSGYEQYF
TRBD2,TRBV6-4,TRBJ2-1,NA,TGTGCCAGCAGTGCCACTAGCGGGAGCTCCTACAATGAGCAGTTCTTC,CASSATSGSSYNEQFF
NA,TRBV1,TRBJ2-7,NA,TGCACCAGGAAGCAGGTATGGGGGAACTCCTACGAGCAGTACTTC,CTRKQVWGNSYEQYF
NA,TRBV27,TRBJ2-7,NA,TGTGCCAGCAGAAGTAGGACAGCCGTCCTCTACGAGCAGTACTTC,CASRSRTAVLYEQYF
NA,TRBV15,TRBJ1-4,once,TGTGCCACCAGCAATCAGGGGCAAGAAAAACTGTTTTTT,CATSNQGQEKLFF
TRBD1,TRBV5-1,TRBJ2-7,NA,TGCGCCAGCAGCGGACAGGGTGCCGAGCAGTACTTC,CASSGQGAEQYF
NA,TRBV7-9,TRBJ2-1,NA,TGTGCCAGCAGCTTTTCGGAGAACCCCACCTACAATGAGCAGTTCTTC,CASSFSENPTYNEQFF
TRBD1,TRBV7-3,TRBJ1-5,NA,TGTGCCAGCAGCTTAGAAGGGGGCGGCAATCAGCCCCAGCATTTT,CASSLEGGGNQPQHF
TRBD2,TRBV7-9,TRBJ2-7,NA,TGTGCCAGCAGCACAGCTAGCGGAAAGGTATTCGAGCAGTACTTC,CASSTASGKVFEQYF
TRBD1,TRBV9,TRBJ2-1,NA,TGTGCCAGCAGCCCCCGAAGGATGACAGGGATCTCCTACAATGAGCAGTTCTTC,CASSPRRMTGISYNEQFF
NA,TRBV5-1,TRBJ2-1,NA,TGCGCCAGCAGCCCCGGAGTCGGACAGCGGACCACTAATGAGCAGTTCTTC,CASSPGVGQRTTNEQFF
NA,TRBV6-1,TRBJ1-2,NA,TGTGCCAGCAGTGAAGGTTATTCTGGCTACACCTTC,CASSEGYSGYTF
NA,TRBV27,TRBJ2-7,NA,TGTGCCAGCAGTACGGGACTTCCCGGAGGCGAGCAGTACTTC,CASSTGLPGGEQYF
NA,TRBV7-9,TRBJ2-3,few,TGTGCCAGCAGCCTAACGAGGAGTTCAGATACGCAGTATTTT,CASSLTRSSDTQYF